Relative to its sample, the clone carrying this T cell receptor (beta chain) is medium-sized. TCRdb reprocessed the 5' RACE reads with MiXCR, giving one entry per CDR3 protein. The sample contains 15,000 or so distinct CDR3 sequences, roughly 8% of which appear only once. The data derive from a study of T cells after yellow fever vaccination. CDR3 length: 13 amino acids. The ends were cut back, 2 bases at V and 3 bases at J, with 6 bases in the middle. Looked up from germline, CDR1 is SGHTA and CDR2 is FQGTGA. The receptor was derived from a man aged 18 to 29 who received the YFV17D yellow fever vaccine. Sample: PBMCs, either bulk or a sorted T-cell subset (CD4+, CD8+, memory, or dextramer-sorted; not recorded which), taken on the day of the yellow fever booster vaccination. The rearrangement links TRBV7-3 to TRBJ2-3; no firm D call. CDR3 sequence reads: CASSLLRTDTQYF. The CDR3 region has the DNA TGTGCCAGCAGCTTACTTAGGACAGATACGCAGTATTTT.